Listed here are 30 T cell receptor beta chains from one sample, sequenced in a study of CD8 T cells in ankylosing spondylitis. One entry per CDR3 protein results from TCRdb running MiXCR on the 5' RACE reads. The sample has approximately 140,000 distinct CDR3 sequences, 7% to 10% seen once. Sequencing input: synovial fluid, either unsorted or a sorted T cell fraction (not recorded which). The receptors shown here come from a male donor with ankylosing spondylitis.

This clonotype was seen ten or more times. The rearrangement links TRBV28 to TRBJ2-2; TRBD2 is a possible D gene (5 bases). The V gene's germline CDR1 is MDHEN and CDR2 SYDVKM. The CDR3 spans 14 residues. The V end lost 5 bases, the J end lost 8 bases, and 15 bases lay between the germline ends. The CDR3 here is CASSPRRVGGELFF. In DNA form, the CDR3 reads TGTGCCAGCAGTCCCCGGCGGGTTGGGGGGGAGCTGTTTTTT.

This clonotype was counted between two and nine times. This chain links TRBV4-2 with TRBJ2-5; 12 bases agree with TRBD2. The CDR3 contains 16 residues. The V gene's germline CDR1 is LGHNA and CDR2 YNFKEQ. V gave up 1 base and J gave up 2 bases; unmatched junction bases: 2. CDR3 amino acids: CASSQGGLAGQETQYF. The CDR3 DNA reads as TGTGCCAGCAGCCAAGGAGGACTAGCGGGACAAGAGACCCAGTACTTC.

This clonotype has more than one count but fewer than ten. This rearrangement joins TRBV12-3 or TRBV12-4 to TRBJ1-2; D is possibly TRBD1 (5 bases). V lost 1 base and J lost 7, with 7 bases in between. There are 12 residues in the CDR3. The CDR3 is CASSLVTVGYTF. The CDR3 DNA reads as TGTGCCAGCAGTTTAGTGACAGTTGGCTACACCTTC.

This clonotype was counted only a few times. This chain links TRBV7-2 with TRBJ2-7, with 11 bases matching TRBD2. Trimming cost V 5 bases and J 4 bases; bases outside gene matches: 4. This CDR3 contains 14 residues. Germline V gives CDR1 SGHTA, CDR2 FQGNSA. For the CDR3, the DNA is TGTGCCAGCAGCAATAGCGGGGGGGCTTACGAGCAGTACTTC. This gives the protein CASSNSGGAYEQYF.

V is TRBV6-1 and J is TRBJ2-7; perhaps D is TRBD1 or TRBD2 (5 bases each). Germline V lookup: CDR1 MNHNS, CDR2 SASEGT. The CDR3 sequence is 14 residues long. Trimming removed 0 bases at V and 1 base at J, with 7 bases between. The CDR3 region is CASSEARGSYEQYF. In DNA form, the CDR3 reads TGTGCCAGCAGTGAAGCGAGGGGTTCCTACGAGCAGTACTTC.

This clonotype was detected a few times. The chain recombines TRBV6-1 with TRBJ1-1; D may be TRBD1 (6 bases). Trimming pared 4 bases from V and 0 bases from J, leaving 9 bases between. CDR1 and CDR2 from the germline V gene are MNHNS and SASEGT. The CDR3 spans 14 residues. As DNA, the CDR3 is TGTGCCAGCAGTGCACAGGGTGTGAACACTGAAGCTTTCTTT. Its protein product is CASSAQGVNTEAFF.

The chain has TRBV7-9 and TRBJ2-1; 7 bases map to TRBD2. Per germline, CDR1 SEHNR and CDR2 FQNEAQ (reference sequence). The CDR3 is 14 amino acids. V was clipped by 4 bases and J by 8 bases; unmatched bases: 8. This chain's CDR3 is CASSSLREADEQFF. The DNA for the CDR3 is TGTGCCAGCAGCTCACTCCGGGAGGCGGATGAGCAGTTCTTC.

This clonotype has at least ten counts. The chain recombines TRBV5-6 with TRBJ2-7; no reliable D call. Trimming removed 4 bases from V and 6 bases from J, with 11 bases in between. This CDR3 comprises 12 residues. The germline V gene encodes CDR1 SGHDT and CDR2 YYEEEE. The DNA of the CDR3 is TGTGCCAGCAGCCGTTTGTGGGGCGAGCAGTACTTC. It is translated as CASSRLWGEQYF.

The chain links TRBV28 to TRBJ1-4; D is unclear. This CDR3 is built from 13 residues. Germline assignment: CDR1 MDHEN and CDR2 SYDVKM. Trimming shortened V by 3 bases and J by 13 bases, and 15 bases separated the two germline ends. In nucleotides, the CDR3 is TGTGCCAGCAGTTTTCTTCGAGGAATAATACTGTTTTTT. Its protein product is CASSFLRGIILFF.

Many counts were recorded for this clonotype. The V call is TRBV6-5, the J call TRBJ1-1; D is perhaps TRBD1 (5 bases). Deletions cut 4 bases from V and 3 bases from J, with 12 bases between. Germline CDR1 reads MNHEY; CDR2 reads SVGAGI. CDR3 length: 14 residues. The CDR3 region is CASSWGVRDTEAFF. CDR3 nucleotide sequence: TGTGCCAGCAGTTGGGGGGTTAGGGACACTGAAGCTTTCTTT.

This clonotype was counted many times. The V call is TRBV20-1, the J call TRBJ1-5, with D hard to call. Looked up from germline, CDR1 is DFQATT and CDR2 is SNEGSKA (reference sequence). With 6 bases removed from V and 1 base from J, the gap between germline ends came to 7 bases. The length of the CDR3 is 12 residues. The CDR3 DNA reads TGCAGTGCCAATGGGAGCAATCAGCCCCAGCATTTT. It encodes CSANGSNQPQHF.

The chain uses TRBV12-3 or TRBV12-4 and TRBJ2-6; weak D call: TRBD1 (6 bases). The CDR3 covers 16 residues. V lost 6 bases and J lost 0, with 12 bases in between. Written as DNA, the CDR3 is TGTGCCAGCAGATTTGGACAGCTCTCTGGGGCCAACGTCCTGACTTTC. This translates into CASRFGQLSGANVLTF.

V and J are TRBV4-2 and TRBJ2-3; D gene ambiguous. This CDR3 is built from 15 residues. The germline V gene has CDR1 LGHNA and CDR2 YNFKEQ. Trimming removed 1 base at V and 2 bases at J, with 10 bases between. CDR3 in amino acids: CASSQVTIPTDTQYF. CDR3 nucleotide sequence: TGTGCCAGCAGCCAAGTAACTATACCCACAGATACGCAGTATTTT.

This clonotype was counted between two and nine times. The CDR3 coding sequence is TGTGCCAGCAGTGCCCTAGGGGGCGCCGGCTATGGCTACACCTTC. This gives the protein CASSALGGAGYGYTF. The chain joins TRBV6-1 to TRBJ1-2, with 7 nucleotides matching TRBD1. J lost 4 bases, V lost 4 bases, and 9 bases had no gene match. The length of the CDR3 is 15 residues. Germline lookup yields CDR1 MNHNS and CDR2 SASEGT.

This clonotype has more than one count but fewer than ten. The chain employs TRBV29-1 and TRBJ2-5, with D uncertain. The length of the CDR3 is 12 residues. Germline V CDR1 and CDR2: SQVTM, ANQGSEA. CDR3 DNA: TGCAGTGTTAGGGCCAGTTTGGAGACCCAGTACTTC. The encoded protein is CSVRASLETQYF.

This clonotype has ten or more counts. J is TRBJ1-5 and V is TRBV5-8; no definite D call. Per germline, CDR1 SGHTS and CDR2 YDEGEE. The CDR3 is 13 amino acids. The V gene lost 3 bases and the J gene lost 3 bases, with 7 bases spanning the gap. In DNA form, the CDR3 reads TGTGCCAGCAGCTCTGGACTCAATCAGCCCCAGCATTTT. Amino acid sequence: CASSSGLNQPQHF.

This clonotype was observed a few times. The gene calls are TRBV10-3 and TRBJ2-3; D perhaps matches TRBD1 (6 bases). Looked up from germline, CDR1 is ENHRY and CDR2 is SYGVKD. Trimming pared 10 bases from V and 5 bases from J, leaving 16 bases between. This CDR3 has 13 residues. Here the CDR3 DNA reads TGTGCCACCGATACAGGGTACGGAGATACGCAGTATTTT. Amino acid sequence: CATDTGYGDTQYF.

This clonotype was seen ten or more times. The V and J genes are TRBV24-1 and TRBJ2-5; 7 bases are shared with TRBD1. The CDR3 contains 13 residues. CDR1 is KGHDR, CDR2 SFDVKD, per germline. V lost 6 bases and J lost 5; bases outside the gene matches: 5. CDR3 residues: CATSPTGAETQYF. CDR3 DNA sequence: TGTGCCACCAGTCCAACAGGGGCCGAGACCCAGTACTTC.

There are many counts of this clonotype. This rearrangement joins TRBV5-1 to TRBJ1-1; D perhaps matches TRBD1 (5 bases). In germline, CDR1 is SGHRS, CDR2 YFSETQ. The CDR3 runs 17 residues. V was shortened by 1 base and J by 4 bases, with 20 bases between the two germline ends. The CDR3 region has the DNA TGCGCCAGCAGCTTGTCCATCATGCAGGGCCTCAGCACTGAAGCTTTCTTT. It translates to CASSLSIMQGLSTEAFF.

V is TRBV10-3 and J is TRBJ1-5, with a tentative D call TRBD1 (5 bases). Trimming shortened V by 7 bases and J by 3 bases, and 10 bases separated the two germline ends. Germline lookup yields CDR1 ENHRY and CDR2 SYGVKD. This CDR3 comprises 13 residues. This chain's CDR3 is CAITWGNNQPQHF. Here the CDR3 DNA reads TGTGCCATCACTTGGGGGAACAATCAGCCCCAGCATTTT.

This chain links TRBV12-3 or TRBV12-4 with TRBJ1-1, with 8 bases that match TRBD1. Losses at the gene ends were 4 bases for V and 11 bases for J; bases not matched to a gene: 6. This CDR3 is built from 12 residues. DNA for the CDR3: TGTGCCAGCAGTTCCTCGGACAGGGTGGCTTTCTTT. Amino acids: CASSSSDRVAFF.

This clonotype appeared a few times. J is TRBJ2-3 and V is TRBV7-2; 8 bases agree with TRBD2. V shed 1 base, J shed 2 bases, and the junction held 5 bases outside the gene matches. The CDR3 has 16 residues. The germline CDR1 and CDR2 sequences are SGHTA and FQGNSA. The CDR3 loop reads CASSLEASGLTDTQYF. Here the CDR3 DNA reads TGTGCCAGCAGCTTAGAGGCTAGCGGGCTCACAGATACGCAGTATTTT. Combining the CDR3 with reference TRBV7-2 and TRBJ2-3 gives the whole variable domain GAGVSQSPSNKVTEKGKDVELRCDPISGHTALYWYRQSLGQGLEFLIYFQGNSAPDKSGLPSDRFSAERTGGSVSTLTIQRTQQEDSAVYLCASSLEASGLTDTQYFGPGTRLTVL.

The rearrangement links TRBV25-1 to TRBJ1-1, with D uncertain. In germline, CDR1 is MGHDK, CDR2 SYGVNS. V dropped 5 bases and J dropped 6 bases, with 10 bases sitting between them. The CDR3 has 12 residues. DNA for the CDR3: TGTGCCAGCAGTTATTCCGGCGCTGAAGCTTTCTTT. It translates to CASSYSGAEAFF.

The chain links TRBV5-1 to TRBJ2-3; D might be TRBD1 (5 bases). V dropped 7 bases and J dropped 5 bases, with 17 bases sitting between them. The CDR3 contains 14 residues. Germline CDR1 is SGHRS and CDR2 is YFSETQ. Here the CDR3 DNA reads TGCGCCAGCCTCCCGGCAACAGGTGGAGATACGCAGTATTTT. It is translated as CASLPATGGDTQYF.

This clonotype was observed at least ten times. CDR3 nucleotides: TGTGCCAGCAGCGCGCCTCGTTCTGGGGCCAACGTCCTGACTTTC. This encodes CASSAPRSGANVLTF. This sequence joins TRBV5-5 and TRBJ2-6; no clear D. CDR3 length: 15 residues. Germline V lookup: CDR1 SGHKS, CDR2 YYEKEE (reference sequence). Trimming left V 4 bases short and J 1 base short, with 9 bases between.

This clonotype was picked up many times. The J gene is TRBJ1-5, the V gene TRBV12-3 or TRBV12-4; D remains unclear. The CDR3 has 13 residues. V was cut by 7 bases and J by 6 bases, with 13 bases left in between. The CDR3 region is CASTKGVTQPQHF. The CDR3 nucleotides are TGTGCCAGCACGAAGGGAGTCACTCAGCCCCAGCATTTT.

This clonotype showed up many times. CDR3 protein: CASSLAPNNEQFF. For the CDR3, the DNA is TGTGCCAGCAGCTTAGCCCCCAACAATGAGCAGTTCTTC. This sequence joins TRBV7-2 and TRBJ2-1; D gene uncertain. The CDR3 contains 13 residues. Germline values: CDR1 SGHTA, CDR2 FQGNSA. V lost 0 bases to trimming and J lost 5 bases, with 5 bases between them. Filled out from reference TRBV7-2 and TRBJ2-1, the complete variable domain reads GAGVSQSPSNKVTEKGKDVELRCDPISGHTALYWYRQSLGQGLEFLIYFQGNSAPDKSGLPSDRFSAERTGGSVSTLTIQRTQQEDSAVYLCASSLAPNNEQFFGPGTRLTVL.

This clonotype was seen more than once but under ten times. This chain connects TRBV5-1 to TRBJ2-1; D remains unclear. CDR1 and CDR2 (germline): SGHRS, YFSETQ. Trimming removed 0 bases from V and 1 base from J, with 8 bases in between. This CDR3 is 15 amino acids long. The CDR3 coding sequence is TGCGCCAGCAGCTTGGTCACCGTTTCCTACAATGAGCAGTTCTTC. As protein: CASSLVTVSYNEQFF.

This clonotype was counted only a few times. The chain is built from TRBV5-5 and TRBJ2-1; D is possibly TRBD1 (6 bases). CDR3 length: 15 residues. The germline V gene encodes CDR1 SGHKS and CDR2 YYEKEE (reference sequence). Trimming shortened V by 3 bases and J by 3 bases, and 13 bases separated the two germline ends. As DNA, the CDR3 is TGTGCCAGCAGCTCCCGGACAGAGATCTACAATGAGCAGTTCTTC. Its translation is CASSSRTEIYNEQFF.

The chain couples TRBV6-2 or TRBV6-3 to TRBJ2-4; D is uncertain. With 5 bases removed from V and 2 bases from J, the gap between germline ends came to 31 bases. Germline lookup yields CDR1 MNHEY and CDR2 SVGEGT. This CDR3 is built from 21 residues. The CDR3 is CASSPPFRSLTRILTKNIQYF. CDR3 sequence (DNA): TGTGCCAGCAGTCCACCCTTTCGGAGCCTGACACGAATACTAACCAAAAACATTCAGTACTTC.